This TCR beta chain comes out of a study of radiation and T cells in renal cell carcinoma. Study outcomes and limitations: In blood, top tumor clones expanded by 2 weeks, shrinking by 4.

Clones were sequenced by immunoSEQ multiplex PCR, and TCRdb holds only the in-frame ones, with some missing. Among some 150,000 clones listed, roughly 90% were seen once. Time point in this sample: blood 2 weeks post-SBRT. Treatment here: 15 Gy SBRT to primary tumor, nephrectomy 4 weeks later. The CDR3 extends over 17 amino acids. Germline V gene sequence: CDR1 LGHNT, CDR2 FRNRAP. V lost 1 base and J 5 bases, leaving 18 bases between the germline ends. Comments on this clone: The antigen remains undetermined.

The sample in question was blood, obtained from a patient whose treatment included radiotherapy and nephrectomy. This clonotype originated in a woman between 50 and 59 years old with renal cell carcinoma. This chain links TRBV12-5 with TRBJ1-5; a possible D gene is TRBD1 (5 bases). The CDR3 is CASGLATGTQDHQPQHF. CDR3 nucleotide sequence: TGTGCTAGTGGTTTGGCCACTGGGACCCAGGACCATCAGCCCCAGCATTTT.